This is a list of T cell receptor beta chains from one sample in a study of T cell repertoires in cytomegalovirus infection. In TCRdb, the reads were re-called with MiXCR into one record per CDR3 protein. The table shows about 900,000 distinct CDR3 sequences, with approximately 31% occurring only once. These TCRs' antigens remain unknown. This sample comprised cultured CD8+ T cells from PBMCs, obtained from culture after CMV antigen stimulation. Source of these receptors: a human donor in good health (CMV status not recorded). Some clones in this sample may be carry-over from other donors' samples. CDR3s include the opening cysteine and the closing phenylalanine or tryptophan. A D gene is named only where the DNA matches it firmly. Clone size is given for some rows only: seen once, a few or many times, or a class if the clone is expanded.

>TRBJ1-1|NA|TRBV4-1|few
CASSLLGLSVDDEAFF
TGCGCCAGCAGCCTACTGGGGTTGAGCGTCGACGATGAAGCTTTCTTT
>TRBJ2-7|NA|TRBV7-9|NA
CASNLPGVLEQYF
TGTGCCAGCAACTTACCAGGGGTGTTAGAGCAGTACTTC
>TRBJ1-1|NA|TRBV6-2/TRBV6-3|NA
CASSYSMTEAFF
TGTGCCAGCAGTTACTCGATGACTGAAGCTTTCTTT
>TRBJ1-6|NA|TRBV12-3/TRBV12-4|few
CASSLEGWAPLHF
TGTGCCAGCAGTTTGGAGGGTTGGGCACCCCTCCACTTT
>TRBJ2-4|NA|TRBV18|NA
CASSPPAIAKNIQYF
TGTGCCAGCTCACCACCGGCAATAGCCAAAAACATTCAGTACTTC
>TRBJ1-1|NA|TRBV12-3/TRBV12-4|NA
CASGSTANTEAFF
TGTGCCAGCGGTTCTACGGCGAACACTGAAGCTTTCTTT
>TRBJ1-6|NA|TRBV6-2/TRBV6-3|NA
CASSHEGSSYNSPLHF
TGTGCCAGCAGCCACGAAGGGAGCTCCTATAATTCACCCCTCCACTTT
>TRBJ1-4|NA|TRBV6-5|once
CASSPGEGRVWDEKLFF
TGTGCCAGCAGTCCCGGTGAGGGGCGGGTTTGGGATGAAAAACTGTTTTTT
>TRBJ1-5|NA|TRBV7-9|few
CASSLEGNRQPQHF
TGTGCCAGCAGCTTAGAAGGGAATCGGCAGCCCCAGCATTTT
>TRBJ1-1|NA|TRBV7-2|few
CASSLTQVEAFF
TGTGCCAGCAGCCTAACTCAGGTTGAAGCTTTCTTT
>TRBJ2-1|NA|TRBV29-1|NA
CSVATGGPMGNEQFF
TGCAGCGTGGCAACGGGGGGCCCGATGGGCAATGAGCAGTTCTTC
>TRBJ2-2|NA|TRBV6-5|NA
CASRDRTGELFF
TGTGCCAGCAGAGACCGCACCGGGGAGCTGTTTTTT